This T cell receptor beta chain is from a study of shared clonotypes between healthy human individuals. Study-level results: The authors sampled blood alone, and tissue repertoires likely differ. Among a handful of donors, about 4.6% of naive CD4 clonotypes were found in common. A reduction in generation probabilities was seen for non-shared clonotypes relative to those shared by all four donors.

As for this clone: As yet, its antigen is unknown.

Into CD45RA+ naive and CD45RA-negative memory subsets, the CD4+ cells were split. The germline V gene encodes CDR1 SEHNR and CDR2 FQNEAQ (reference sequence). V was shortened by 5 bases and J by 4 bases, with 25 bases between the two germline ends. The CDR3 loop spans 18 amino acids. The method was immunoSEQ multiplex PCR; TCRdb's version includes in-frame clones alone and lacks a portion of them. The sample records about 1,500,000 clones, 96% being singletons. The sequence came from a man aged 30 to 39 in good health. Specimen: naive CD4+ T cells sorted from blood. Subset defined: CD45RA+ positively selected. The chain combines TRBV7-9 with TRBJ2-3; TRBD2 is a possible D gene (9 bases). Here the CDR3 reads CASSRSRGGQAGADTQYF. The CDR3 nucleotides read TGTGCCAGCAGCCGGTCGCGGGGGGGACAGGCAGGGGCAGATACGCAGTATTTT.